The clone carrying this TCR beta chain came up a few times. This entry belongs to a study of cytomegalovirus exposure and HLA in healthy donors. Looked up from germline, CDR1 is SGHNT and CDR2 is YYREEE (reference sequence). This CDR3 spans 15 amino acids. Losses at the gene ends were 0 bases for V and 4 bases for J; bases not matched to a gene: 3. PCR employed 60 Vbeta and 13 Jbeta primers. This table comes from immunoSEQ multiplex PCR, and its TCRdb copy is limited to in-frame clones, with some not included. The sample contains around 220,000 clones, about 70% of which appear only once. Sequencing used PBMCs. V gene TRBV5-4 combines with J gene TRBJ2-1; 8 nucleotides match TRBD1. The receptor was isolated from a woman under 40 in good health and CMV-seronegative. CDR3 sequence reads: CASSLGTGGYNEQFF. The CDR3 DNA follows: TGTGCCAGCAGCTTGGGCACAGGGGGATACAATGAGCAGTTCTTC.